This T cell receptor beta chain was documented in a study of cytomegalovirus exposure and HLA in healthy donors. The study, taken as a whole, reports: Sequences of the TCR beta chain were said to predict the HLA-A and HLA-B alleles of most subjects accurately. Confirmation in vitro established that a few CMV-associated chains were specific for CMV antigens.

The donors (healthy individuals) were bone marrow donors. For this clone: Its antigen is as yet unknown.

The germline CDR1 and CDR2 sequences are LNHDA and SQIVND (reference sequence). Trimming took 3 bases from V and 8 from J, leaving 22 bases between them. The CDR3 sequence is 17 residues long. 13 Jbeta primers and 60 Vbeta primers were used for the PCR. In the original processing: About 11 million of the about 80 million unique TCR beta chains counted in a later analysis were shared. Produced via immunoSEQ multiplex PCR; TCRdb's table is partial and in-frame only. From that table come the V and J calls and clone size; the DNA was used to work out D and trimming. The sample has about 200,000 clones; around 83% are singletons.

This chain links TRBV19 with TRBJ1-4; D remains unclear. The source of this sequence is a woman aged 45-65 years in good health and CMV-seropositive. Source material: PBMCs. The CDR3 protein is CASSILWIGRTSEKLFF. CDR3 nucleotides: TGTGCCAGTAGTATTCTTTGGATCGGTCGGACTTCCGAAAAACTGTTTTTT.